The 20 T cell receptor beta chains below were found in one sample sequenced in a study of PD-1 blockade in classical Hodgkin lymphoma (dated by TCRdb to the early 2020s). Libraries were made using the immunoSEQ multiplex PCR assay. TCRdb retrieved this table from immuneACCESS and kept in-frame rearrangements only. Not all clones are present; in checked studies, unresolved V genes account for under half, and no reason is known for the remainder. The sample table lists tens of thousands of clones, just under 80% of them with a count of one. 15% to 20% of the sample comes from the top ten. The time point label of this sample denotes: cycle 2 day 1 (C2D1) of nivolumab. Every trial patient had relapsed following autologous stem cell transplantation, and prior brentuximab vedotin exposure was what differed among cohorts A, B and C. The material was peripheral blood mononuclear cells (PBMCs), obtained before the second cycle of nivolumab. The receptors stem from a human donor with classical Hodgkin lymphoma.

V gene TRBV6-5 combines with J gene TRBJ1-3; D ambiguous. This CDR3 has 15 residues. The V gene's germline CDR1 is MNHEY and CDR2 SVGAGI. The V end lost 2 bases, the J end lost 2 bases, and 10 bases lay between the germline ends. CDR3: CASSYRPTTGNTIYF. CDR3 sequence (DNA): TGTGCCAGCAGTTACAGACCAACAACTGGAAACACCATATATTTT.

The chain employs TRBV5-4 and TRBJ1-1, with D possibly TRBD1 on 5 matching bases. CDR1 and CDR2 (germline): SGHNT, YYREEE (reference sequence). The CDR3 has 14 residues. The V and J ends lost 2 bases and 4 bases respectively, with 12 bases between them. The CDR3 DNA sequence: TGTGCCAGCAGCTTTGGCAGGGAGGGCACTGAAGCTTTCTTT. Amino acid sequence: CASSFGREGTEAFF.

The rearrangement uses TRBV7-1 and TRBJ2-7; D remains ambiguous. TRBV7-1 is flagged as an ORF with uncertain function. The CDR3 consists of 12 residues. The V gene lost 4 bases and the J gene lost 4 bases, with 8 bases spanning the gap. Here the CDR3 DNA reads TGTGCCAGCAGCTTAGAATGGTACGAGCAGTACTTC. It is translated as CASSLEWYEQYF.

The gene calls are TRBV30 and TRBJ1-2, with D possibly being TRBD1 (5 bases). Germline values: CDR1 GTSNPN, CDR2 SVGIG (reference sequence). The CDR3 runs 13 residues. Trimming removed 0 bases at V and 5 bases at J, with 10 bases between. CDR3 in DNA: TGTGCCTGGAGTGTAAACCAGGGATATGGCTACACCTTC. Protein sequence: CAWSVNQGYGYTF.

The chain uses TRBV7-9 and TRBJ2-2, with D maybe TRBD1 (5 bases). The CDR3 loop spans 18 amino acids. Trimming removed 6 bases at V and 5 bases at J, with 25 bases between. The germline V gene encodes CDR1 SEHNR and CDR2 FQNEAQ (reference sequence). This CDR3 is CASRAKQGQASPTGELFF. As DNA, the CDR3 is TGTGCCAGCAGAGCTAAGCAGGGTCAGGCTAGTCCTACCGGGGAGCTGTTTTTT.

J is TRBJ1-2 and V is TRBV4-2; tentatively, D is TRBD1 (6 bases). Trimming shortened V by 0 bases and J by 4 bases, and 15 bases separated the two germline ends. CDR1 and CDR2 from the germline V gene are LGHNA and YNFKEQ. There are 16 residues in the CDR3. Written as DNA, the CDR3 is TGTGCCAGCAGCCAAGAATGGGGAGGGGGGCTCTATGGCTACACCTTC. Translated, it gives CASSQEWGGGLYGYTF.

This chain links TRBV6-5 with TRBJ1-1; maybe TRBD1 (5 bases). V was shortened by 3 bases and J by 11 bases, with 10 bases between the two germline ends. CDR3 length: 11 amino acids. CDR1 MNHEY and CDR2 SVGAGI come from the germline V gene. The CDR3 reads CASSYGPGAFF. As DNA, the CDR3 is TGTGCCAGCAGTTATGGCCCAGGGGCTTTCTTT.

This sequence joins TRBV4-3 and TRBJ2-7, with TRBD1 identical over 9 bases. The CDR3 is made up of 16 amino acids. Germline V gene lookup returns CDR1 LGHNA and CDR2 YSLEER. V was clipped by 1 base and J by 4 bases; unmatched bases: 8. CDR3 amino acids: CASSQGRDRVGYEQYF. The DNA for the CDR3 is TGCGCCAGCAGCCAAGGAAGGGACAGGGTGGGGTACGAGCAGTACTTC.

This chain connects TRBV10-3 to TRBJ2-3; D possibly corresponds to TRBD2 (6 bases). V dropped 4 bases and J dropped 4 bases, with 15 bases sitting between them. Germline-derived CDR1 and CDR2 are ENHRY and SYGVKD. The CDR3 consists of 15 residues. The CDR3 loop is CAISVPGDGADTQYF. DNA for the CDR3: TGTGCCATCAGTGTCCCGGGAGACGGGGCAGATACGCAGTATTTT.

J is TRBJ1-3 and V is TRBV7-2; 9 bases are a match to TRBD1. V lost 1 base and J lost 4; bases outside the gene matches: 5. The CDR3 totals 16 residues. Germline V gene data show CDR1 as SGHTA and CDR2 as FQGNSA. Here the CDR3 reads CASSLVWTGVGNTIYF. CDR3 coding DNA: TGTGCCAGCAGCTTAGTTTGGACAGGGGTGGGAAACACCATATATTTT.

V is TRBV19 and J is TRBJ1-4; tentatively, D is TRBD1 (5 bases). Germline CDR1 LNHDA, CDR2 SQIVND (reference sequence). The CDR3 has 15 amino acids. Between the trimmed V and J ends, which lost 3 bases and 6 bases, there was a span of 14 bases. The CDR3 DNA sequence: TGTGCCAGTAGTATGGGCCCCGGGGCCCATGAAAAACTGTTTTTT. Encoded protein: CASSMGPGAHEKLFF.

V and J are TRBV29-1 and TRBJ1-2; unclear D gene. This CDR3 is built from 13 residues. The germline V and J ends were trimmed by 3 bases and 6 bases, with 14 bases remaining between them. Germline lookup yields CDR1 SQVTM and CDR2 ANQGSEA. The CDR3 region has the DNA TGCAGCGTTGACACCGGGAGTGCTAATGGCTACACCTTC. This sequence encodes CSVDTGSANGYTF.

The chain couples TRBV7-2 to TRBJ2-2; TRBD2 is a possible D gene (5 bases). Germline V gene lookup returns CDR1 SGHTA and CDR2 FQGNSA. There are 18 residues in the CDR3. Trimming took off 6 bases at V and 3 bases at J, with 23 bases between the two ends. CDR3 DNA sequence: TGTGCCAGCAGTGAATCTTCGTTAGGAGGCGTCGACACCGGGGAGCTGTTTTTT. The encoded protein is CASSESSLGGVDTGELFF.

V usage is TRBV7-9 and J usage is TRBJ1-5; weak D call: TRBD1 (5 bases). V lost 7 bases and J 7 bases, leaving 20 bases between the germline ends. The CDR3 spans 15 residues. Germline V gene sequence: CDR1 SEHNR, CDR2 FQNEAQ (reference sequence). Here the CDR3 DNA reads TGTGCCAGCATTTCCCGGGGGGGGATGGTACAGCCCCAGCATTTT. Residues: CASISRGGMVQPQHF. Drawing the rest from reference TRBV7-9 and TRBJ1-5, the complete variable domain is DTGVSQNPRHKITKRGQNVTFRCDPISEHNRLYWYRQTLGQGPEFLTYFQNEAQLEKSRLLSDRFSAERPKGSFSTLEIQRTEQGDSAMYLCASISRGGMVQPQHFGDGTRLSIL.

CDR3 DNA sequence: TGTGCCAGTTCCAAAGGGCGGGGGGGCCACAATGAGCAGTTCTTC. It specifies CASSKGRGGHNEQFF. V gene TRBV19 combines with J gene TRBJ2-1; 9 nucleotides align to TRBD2. Germline V lookup: CDR1 LNHDA, CDR2 SQIVND (reference sequence). This CDR3 has 15 residues. Trimming took 8 bases from V and 5 from J; bases not matched to a gene: 10.

This chain joins TRBV5-4 and TRBJ2-5, with TRBD1 identical over 8 bases. This CDR3 has 13 residues. Germline CDR1 and CDR2: SGHNT and YYREEE (reference sequence). V was pared by 3 bases and J by 3 bases, with 1 base of the junction left unmatched. The CDR3 bases are TGTGCCAGCAGCTCGGACAGGGAAGAGACCCAGTACTTC. It yields the protein CASSSDREETQYF.

V is TRBV2 and J is TRBJ1-6, with D perhaps TRBD1 (5 bases). V lost 3 bases, J lost 10 bases, and 13 bases lay in between. The CDR3 covers 14 residues. Germline values: CDR1 SNHLY, CDR2 FYNNEI. This CDR3 is CASSEVRGWSPLHF. The CDR3 coding sequence is TGTGCCAGCAGTGAGGTTCGGGGCTGGTCACCCCTCCACTTT.

The V call is TRBV6-1, the J call TRBJ1-1; D gene unclear. Germline V CDR1 and CDR2: MNHNS, SASEGT. CDR3 size: 12 residues. Trimming cost V 5 bases and J 4 bases, with 8 bases left between them. CDR3 sequence reads: CASSSVSTEAFF. The CDR3 DNA follows: TGTGCCAGCAGTTCCGTGAGCACTGAAGCTTTCTTT.

This clone was detected a few times. The chain couples TRBV11-2 to TRBJ1-1; D remains unclear. Trimming removed 0 bases at V and 4 bases at J, with 12 bases between. Per germline, CDR1 SGHAT and CDR2 FQNNGV. The CDR3 consists of 15 residues. CDR3 nucleotides: TGTGCCAGCAGCTTAGAGCAGACGGCGCGCACTGAAGCTTTCTTT. This gives the protein CASSLEQTARTEAFF. The full variable domain, completed using reference TRBV11-2 and TRBJ1-1, is EAGVAQSPRYKIIEKRQSVAFWCNPISGHATLYWYQQILGQGPKLLIQFQNNGVVDDSQLPKDRFSAERLKGVDSTLKIQPAKLEDSAVYLCASSLEQTARTEAFFGQGTRLTVV.

J is TRBJ2-1 and V is TRBV5-1; D is ambiguous. CDR1 and CDR2 from the germline V gene are SGHRS and YFSETQ. The CDR3 extends over 13 amino acids. Deletions cut 4 bases from V and 5 bases from J, with 10 bases between. The CDR3 bases are TGCGCCAGCAGCCACGGATGGGACAATGAGCAGTTCTTC. It translates to CASSHGWDNEQFF.